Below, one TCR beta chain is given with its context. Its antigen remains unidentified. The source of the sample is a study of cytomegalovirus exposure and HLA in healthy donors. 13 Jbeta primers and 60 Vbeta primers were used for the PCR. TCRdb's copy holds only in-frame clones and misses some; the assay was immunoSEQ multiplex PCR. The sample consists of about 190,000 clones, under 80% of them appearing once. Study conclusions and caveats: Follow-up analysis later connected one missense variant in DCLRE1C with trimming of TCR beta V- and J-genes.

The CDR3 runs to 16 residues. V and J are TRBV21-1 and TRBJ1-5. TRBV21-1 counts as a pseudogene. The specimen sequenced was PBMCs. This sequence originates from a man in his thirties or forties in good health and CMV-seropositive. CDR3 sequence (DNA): TGTGCCAGCAGCAAAGTGGGGGGGCAGCCCAATCAGCCCCAGCATTTT. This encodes CASSKVGGQPNQPQHF.